Listed below are T cell receptor beta chains from one sample, sequenced in a study of cytomegalovirus exposure and HLA in healthy donors. TCRdb's table, derived via immunoSEQ multiplex PCR, lists solely in-frame clones and lacks some. The sample contains 60,000 to 65,000 clones, almost 97% of which appear only once. The sequenced material came from PBMCs. The receptors shown here come from a woman aged 18-29 years in good health and CMV-seronegative. CDR3s include the opening cysteine and the closing phenylalanine or tryptophan.

V gene: TRBV18
CDR3 protein: CASSPAGGGGDTQYF

V gene: TRBV28
CDR3 protein: CASKEGNYGYTF

V gene: TRBV5-1
CDR3 protein: CASSLNGGGYEQYF

V gene: TRBV7-8
CDR3 protein: CASRLTGTSSTLGKNIQYF

V gene: TRBV2
CDR3 protein: CASNQASLGEQYF

V gene: TRBV19
CDR3 protein: CASSIQGTAGNTEAFF

V gene: TRBV2
CDR3 protein: CASSEGQGFADTQYF

V gene: TRBV7-9
CDR3 protein: CASSLEPGGSEKLFF

V gene: TRBV11-2
CDR3 protein: CASSHPMSWNEQFF

V gene: TRBV28
CDR3 protein: CASSPRQILNYGYTF

V gene: TRBV9
CDR3 protein: CASNIGTSGTYNEQFF

V gene: TRBV19
CDR3 protein: CASSPDGGIYEQYF

V gene: TRBV28
CDR3 protein: CASSLLETQYF

V gene: TRBV28
CDR3 protein: CASSSPRGGGNQPQHF

V gene: TRBV4-1
CDR3 protein: CASSQGPDRGPPLSTNEKLFF

V gene: TRBV28
CDR3 protein: CATKRTGAEKLFF

V gene: TRBV7-9
CDR3 protein: CASSLTTVNYGYTF

V gene: TRBV7-9
CDR3 protein: CASSFGSGRGEQYF

V gene: TRBV30
CDR3 protein: CAWGRVFGNTIYF

V gene: TRBV27
CDR3 protein: CASSNRVANTEAFF

V gene: TRBV5-4
CDR3 protein: CASSLAVMGPEAFF

V gene: TRBV7-3
CDR3 protein: CASSFTRVYGYTF

V gene: TRBV11-2
CDR3 protein: CASSPWPLDKTNTGELFF

V gene: TRBV29-1
CDR3 protein: CSARTGEYEQYF

V gene: TRBV7-2
CDR3 protein: CASSSGTGYRNTEAFF

V gene: TRBV19
CDR3 protein: CASTRTGKETQYF

V gene: TRBV5-6
CDR3 protein: CASSPDRRTNYGYTF

V gene: TRBV7-3
CDR3 protein: CASRQSGGAGTGELFF

V gene: TRBV6-5
CDR3 protein: CASGAASTTDTQYF

V gene: TRBV7-2
CDR3 protein: CASSQKAGFGYGYTF

V gene: TRBV2
CDR3 protein: CASSDEGSEAFF